This T cell receptor beta chain was observed in a study of CD4 T cell repertoires in COVID-19. Study as a whole: After more than eight days of IL-2 expansion, CFSE-low cells were relabeled and restimulated with other coronavirus spikes.

Overall study results and limits: Two or all three memory subsets shared several highly expanded SARS-CoV-2-reactive clonotypes. Between roughly 6.5 and 26% of SARS-CoV-2 clonotypes also appeared in SARS-CoV and/or HKU1 spike cultures.

Produced via immunoSEQ multiplex PCR; TCRdb's table is partial and in-frame only. The data show about 75,000 clones, with about 83% seen just once and over 0.45% held by the top ten. About this clone itself: Its cognate antigen is unknown.

Sequencing was done directly on freshly isolated, uncultured memory T cells. The source of this sequence is a human donor who had COVID-19. Sequenced here: CD4+ T cells from peripheral blood, sampled after recovery from COVID-19.

CDR3 residues: CASSLGGLRSSYEQYF. The CDR3 nucleotides are TGCGCCAGCAGCTTGGGGGGTCTCAGGAGCTCCTACGAGCAGTACTTC. The chain employs TRBV5-1 and TRBJ2-7; D is unresolved. Trimming left V 0 bases short and J 0 bases short, with 13 bases between. Germline values: CDR1 SGHRS, CDR2 YFSETQ. The CDR3 runs 16 residues.